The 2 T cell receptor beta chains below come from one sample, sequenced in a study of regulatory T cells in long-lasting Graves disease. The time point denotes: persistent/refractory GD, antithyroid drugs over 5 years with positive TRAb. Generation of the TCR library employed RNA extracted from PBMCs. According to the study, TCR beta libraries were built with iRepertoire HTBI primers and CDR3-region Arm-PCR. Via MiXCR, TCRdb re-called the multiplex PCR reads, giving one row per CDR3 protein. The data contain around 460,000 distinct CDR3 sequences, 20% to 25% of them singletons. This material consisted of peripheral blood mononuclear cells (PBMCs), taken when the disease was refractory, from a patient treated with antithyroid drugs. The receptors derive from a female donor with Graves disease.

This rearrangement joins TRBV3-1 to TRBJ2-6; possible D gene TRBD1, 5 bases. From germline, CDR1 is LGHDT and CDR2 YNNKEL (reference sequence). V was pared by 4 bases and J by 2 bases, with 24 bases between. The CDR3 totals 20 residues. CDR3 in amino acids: CASSPHNLKGQYPGANVLTF. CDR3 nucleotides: TGTGCCAGCAGCCCCCATAACTTAAAGGGGCAATATCCTGGGGCCAACGTCCTGACTTTC.

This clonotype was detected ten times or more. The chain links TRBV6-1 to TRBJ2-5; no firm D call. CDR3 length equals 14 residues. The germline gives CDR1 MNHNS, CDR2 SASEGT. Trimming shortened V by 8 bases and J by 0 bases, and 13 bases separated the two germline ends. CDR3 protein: CASSYGRYQETQYF. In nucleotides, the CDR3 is TGTGCCAGCTCCTATGGACGGTACCAAGAGACCCAGTACTTC.